A single sample gave rise to the 11 T cell receptor beta chains below, sequenced in a study of T cell responses to AZD1222 COVID-19 vaccine. Clones were read by immunoSEQ multiplex PCR, and TCRdb kept only the in-frame ones, dropping some. Of around 130,000 clones in the sample, around nine tenths were seen once. The material was peripheral blood, obtained 28 days after the second dose of the MenACWY control vaccine. All receptors come from an adult who received the MenACWY meningococcal vaccine as a control.

The gene calls are TRBV5-1 and TRBJ1-4; TRBD1 agrees at 7 bases. The CDR3 is made up of 15 amino acids. Per the germline V gene, CDR1 is SGHRS and CDR2 is YFSETQ. Trimming took 0 bases from V and 8 from J; bases not matched to a gene: 7. CDR3 bases: TGCGCCAGCAGCTTGGCAGGGGGGAGTGGAGAAAAACTGTTTTTT. As protein: CASSLAGGSGEKLFF.

V gene TRBV15 combines with J gene TRBJ2-1; 11 positions agree with TRBD2. CDR3 length: 17 amino acids. After removal of 0 bases from V and 7 bases from J, the junction contained 8 bases not matched to a gene. In germline, CDR1 is LNHNV, CDR2 YYDKDF (reference sequence). The CDR3 coding sequence is TGTGCCACCAGCAGAGATCCACTAGCGGGAGTAGTGAATGAGCAGTTCTTC. It is translated as CATSRDPLAGVVNEQFF.

There are a few counts of this clone. The chain uses TRBV12-3 or TRBV12-4 and TRBJ1-1, with unresolved D. V lost 6 bases to trimming and J lost 8 bases, with 13 bases between them. This CDR3 has 12 residues. Here the CDR3 DNA reads TGTGCCAGCAGCAACATAGGCCCCGAAGCTTTCTTT. This gives the protein CASSNIGPEAFF.

The V gene is TRBV6-2 or TRBV6-3, the J gene TRBJ1-5, with D hard to call. Trimming left V 2 bases short and J 2 bases short, with 13 bases between. The CDR3 is 16 residues long. Germline V gives CDR1 MNHEY, CDR2 SVGEGT. CDR3 bases: TGTGCCAGCAGTTACCCCATGGGGAATGGCAATCAGCCCCAGCATTTT. It encodes CASSYPMGNGNQPQHF.

The chain has TRBV6-1 and TRBJ2-1, with D hard to call. The CDR3 covers 11 residues. The germline gives CDR1 MNHNS, CDR2 SASEGT. V was trimmed by 2 bases and J by 8 bases, leaving 4 bases between them. CDR3 protein: CASSESYEQFF. The CDR3 nucleotides read TGTGCCAGCAGTGAAAGTTATGAGCAGTTCTTC.

The chain links TRBV7-9 to TRBJ2-5, with D unresolved. Trimming removed 5 bases at V and 5 bases at J, with 12 bases between. This CDR3 spans 13 amino acids. CDR1 is SEHNR, CDR2 FQNEAQ, per germline (reference sequence). DNA for the CDR3: TGTGCCAGCAGCCCGACTTGGGCCGAGACCCAGTACTTC. Translation gives CASSPTWAETQYF.

This chain joins TRBV28 and TRBJ1-6, with 10 bases matching TRBD1. V was clipped by 5 bases and J by 7 bases; unmatched bases: 5. This CDR3 region has 15 residues. Germline CDR1 is MDHEN and CDR2 is SYDVKM. The CDR3 nucleotides are TGTGCCAGCAGTCAGAGGACAGGGGGAAATTCACCCCTCCACTTT. This encodes CASSQRTGGNSPLHF.

The chain recombines TRBV7-9 with TRBJ2-3; 8 positions agree with TRBD1. The germline CDR1 and CDR2 sequences are SEHNR and FQNEAQ (reference sequence). V gave up 1 base and J gave up 0 bases; unmatched junction bases: 0. The CDR3 runs to 15 residues. CDR3 sequence (DNA): TGTGCCAGCAGCTTAGGACAGGGGAGCACAGATACGCAGTATTTT. Its translation: CASSLGQGSTDTQYF. Variable domain in full (rest from reference TRBV7-9 and TRBJ2-3): DTGVSQNPRHKITKRGQNVTFRCDPISEHNRLYWYRQTLGQGPEFLTYFQNEAQLEKSRLLSDRFSAERPKGSFSTLEIQRTEQGDSAMYLCASSLGQGSTDTQYFGPGTRLTVL.

This rearrangement joins TRBV5-8 to TRBJ1-6; D not certain. CDR1 and CDR2 from the germline V gene are SGHTS and YDEGEE. CDR3 size: 15 residues. V was pared by 3 bases and J by 8 bases, with 15 bases between. CDR3 region: CASSSEKGIYSPLHF. CDR3 coding DNA: TGTGCCAGCAGCTCCGAGAAAGGGATTTATTCACCCCTCCACTTT.

This clone was recorded only once. The chain combines TRBV2 with TRBJ1-2; the D gene is possibly TRBD1 (5 bases). V was pared by 9 bases and J by 4 bases, with 12 bases between. Germline loops: CDR1 SNHLY, CDR2 FYNNEI. The CDR3 is 12 residues long. CDR3 nucleotide sequence: TGTGCCAGAGGGGCAGTCGGCTATGGCTACACCTTC. Translating it yields CARGAVGYGYTF.

The genes are TRBV19 and TRBJ1-5; 9 bases align to TRBD1. V lost 5 bases and J lost 4; bases outside the gene matches: 6. The CDR3 spans 15 residues. Germline loops: CDR1 LNHDA, CDR2 SQIVND (reference sequence). CDR3 sequence reads: CASSPVGQGNQPQHF. The CDR3 DNA reads TGTGCCAGTAGTCCCGTAGGACAGGGGAATCAGCCCCAGCATTTT. Together with reference TRBV19 and TRBJ1-5, the CDR3 gives the full variable domain: DGGITQSPKYLFRKEGQNVTLSCEQNLNHDAMYWYRQDPGQGLRLIYYSQIVNDFQKGDIAEGYSVSREKKESFPLTVTSAQKNPTAFYLCASSPVGQGNQPQHFGDGTRLSIL.